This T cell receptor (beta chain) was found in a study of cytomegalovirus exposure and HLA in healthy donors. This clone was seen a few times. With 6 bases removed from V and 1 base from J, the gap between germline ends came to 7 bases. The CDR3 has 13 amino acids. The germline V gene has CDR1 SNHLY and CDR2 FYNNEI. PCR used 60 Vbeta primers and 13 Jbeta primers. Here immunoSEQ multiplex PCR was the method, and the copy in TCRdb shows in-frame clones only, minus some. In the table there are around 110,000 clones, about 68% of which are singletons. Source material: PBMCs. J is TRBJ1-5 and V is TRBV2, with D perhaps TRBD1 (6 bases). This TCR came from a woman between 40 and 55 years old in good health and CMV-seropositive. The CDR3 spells CASSGQSNQPQHF. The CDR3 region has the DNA TGTGCCAGCAGCGGACAGAGCAATCAGCCCCAGCATTTT. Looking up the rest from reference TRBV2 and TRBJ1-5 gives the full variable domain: EPEVTQTPSHQVTQMGQEVILRCVPISNHLYFYWYRQILGQKVEFLVSFYNNEISEKSEIFDDQFSVERPDGSNFTLKIRSTKLEDSAMYFCASSGQSNQPQHFGDGTRLSIL.